What follows are 26 T cell receptor beta chains derived from one specimen sequenced in a study of blood T cell repertoires in COVID-19. The data were produced by immunoSEQ multiplex PCR, yet TCRdb's version contains in-frame clones alone and is incomplete. This sample carries 250,000 or so clones, about 85% of them seen once, and the ten largest clones take approximately 6.6%. Input material: PBMCs or T cells enriched from blood (not recorded which). Source of these receptors: a woman in her 50s who had been exposed to COVID-19.

The V call is TRBV11-2, the J call TRBJ2-5, with D tentatively TRBD1 (5 bases). V was pared by 4 bases and J by 6 bases, with 15 bases between. The CDR3 has 14 amino acids. CDR1 and CDR2 (germline): SGHAT, FQNNGV. The CDR3 sequence: CASSSTQGKQTQYF. The CDR3 bases are TGTGCCAGCAGCTCCACCCAGGGTAAACAGACCCAGTACTTC.

The chain couples TRBV5-4 to TRBJ2-7; 7 nucleotides match TRBD2. The CDR3 sequence is 15 residues long. CDR1 and CDR2 (germline): SGHNT, YYREEE (reference sequence). With V trimmed by 2 bases and J by 4 bases, 9 bases remained unmatched. Here the CDR3 DNA reads TGTGCCAGCAGCTTCTTCAGCGGGGTTGGGTACGAGCAGTACTTC. Translation gives CASSFFSGVGYEQYF. Full variable domain (rest looked up from reference TRBV5-4 and TRBJ2-7): ETGVTQSPTHLIKTRGQQVTLRCSSQSGHNTVSWYQQALGQGPQFIFQYYREEENGRGNFPPRFSGLQFPNYSSELNVNALELDDSALYLCASSFFSGVGYEQYFGPGTRLTVT.

The sample holds a few counts of this clone. V is TRBV12-3 or TRBV12-4 and J is TRBJ1-1, with unresolved D. CDR3 length: 12 amino acids. V lost 6 bases, J lost 5 bases, and 10 bases lay in between. The CDR3 here is CASRESGTEAFF. In nucleotides, the CDR3 is TGTGCCAGCAGGGAGAGTGGGACTGAAGCTTTCTTT.

CDR3: CASSPFRDRAIFSSNEQFF. CDR3 in DNA: TGTGCCAGTAGTCCGTTCCGGGACAGGGCGATTTTTAGCTCGAATGAGCAGTTCTTC. This chain connects TRBV19 to TRBJ2-1, with 9 bases identical to TRBD1. V lost 5 bases to trimming and J lost 7 bases; unmatched junction nucleotides: 21. The CDR3 spans 19 residues. In germline, CDR1 is LNHDA, CDR2 SQIVND (reference sequence).

The CDR3 coding sequence is TGCGCCAGCAGCTTGGATGGCTTGGGGGAGCTGTTTTTT. It encodes CASSLDGLGELFF. The chain joins TRBV5-1 to TRBJ2-2; no clear D gene. The CDR3 totals 13 residues. Trimming took 0 bases from V and 8 from J, leaving 8 bases between them. Per the germline V gene, CDR1 is SGHRS and CDR2 is YFSETQ. The full variable domain, completed using reference TRBV5-1 and TRBJ2-2, is KAGVTQTPRYLIKTRGQQVTLSCSPISGHRSVSWYQQTPGQGLQFLFEYFSETQRNKGNFPGRFSGRQFSNSRSEMNVSTLELGDSALYLCASSLDGLGELFFGEGSRLTVL.

CDR3 sequence reads: CASNLDRLYGYTF. The CDR3 DNA is TGTGCCAGCAACCTCGACAGGCTCTATGGCTACACCTTC. V usage is TRBV2 and J usage is TRBJ1-2; D is perhaps TRBD1 (6 bases). CDR1 is SNHLY, CDR2 FYNNEI, per germline. Trimming left V 7 bases short and J 4 bases short, with 13 bases between. The CDR3 consists of 13 residues.

V is TRBV5-1 and J is TRBJ1-6; 7 bases fit TRBD1. The CDR3 totals 15 residues. V shed 0 bases and J 6 bases; nucleotides not matched to a gene: 3. Germline CDR1 SGHRS, CDR2 YFSETQ. The CDR3 sequence is CASSLEQGSNSPLHF. CDR3 nucleotide sequence: TGCGCCAGCAGCTTGGAACAGGGGTCTAATTCACCCCTCCACTTT.

V usage is TRBV12-3 or TRBV12-4 and J usage is TRBJ1-2; tentative D call: TRBD1 (6 bases). Trimming removed 5 bases at V and 12 bases at J, with 19 bases between. The CDR3 runs 13 residues. The CDR3 coding sequence is TGTGCCAGCAGTGAAGGGGGGGTGGGCTCCAACACCTTC. It specifies CASSEGGVGSNTF.

The chain links TRBV15 to TRBJ2-5, with 11 bases lining up with TRBD1. The J segment lost 6 bases and the V segment lost 1 base, leaving 7 bases of the junction unmatched. This CDR3 has 16 amino acids. Germline CDR1 and CDR2: LNHNV and YYDKDF (reference sequence). This CDR3 is CATSRAGTGGTKTQYF. The DNA of the CDR3 is TGTGCCACCAGCAGAGCCGGGACAGGGGGAACGAAGACCCAGTACTTC.

The rearrangement uses TRBV11-2 and TRBJ1-1; a possible D gene is TRBD1 (5 bases). Germline CDR1 and CDR2: SGHAT and FQNNGV. V was trimmed by 3 bases and J by 0 bases, leaving 8 bases between them. The CDR3 sequence is 14 residues long. In DNA form, the CDR3 reads TGTGCCAGCAGCTTCGGGGGATTGAACACTGAAGCTTTCTTT. The encoded protein is CASSFGGLNTEAFF.

The chain combines TRBV27 with TRBJ2-7, with 8 positions matching TRBD1. The V segment lost 4 bases and the J segment 3 bases; nucleotides outside the gene matches: 8. Germline V gene lookup returns CDR1 MNHEY and CDR2 SMNVEV (reference sequence). CDR3 length: 15 amino acids. The CDR3 is CASSSHGQGVYEQYF. As DNA, the CDR3 is TGTGCCAGCAGTTCTCACGGACAGGGTGTCTACGAGCAGTACTTC.

V and J are TRBV6-2 or TRBV6-3 and TRBJ1-6; D is uncertain. The germline CDR1 and CDR2 sequences are MNHEY and SVGEGT. CDR3 size: 17 residues. V shed 5 bases and J shed 3 bases, with 17 bases lying between them. The CDR3 DNA reads as TGTGCCAGCAGTCCCCGATGGATGGGCTACTATAATTCACCCCTCCACTTT. This codes for CASSPRWMGYYNSPLHF.

The chain joins TRBV29-1 to TRBJ1-4; D perhaps matches TRBD1 (5 bases). Deletions cut 6 bases from V and 6 bases from J, with 8 bases between. Germline V gives CDR1 SQVTM, CDR2 ANQGSEA. CDR3 size: 11 residues. Written as DNA, the CDR3 is TGCAGCGTCAGGGTAGATGAAAAACTGTTTTTT. Encoded protein: CSVRVDEKLFF.

The table lists this clone with a few counts. This sample includes further DNA sequences coding for the same CDR3. The gene calls are TRBV24-1 and TRBJ1-2; no clear D. The CDR3 contains 13 residues. Germline CDR1 reads KGHDR; CDR2 reads SFDVKD. Between the trimmed V and J ends, which lost 3 bases and 5 bases, there was a span of 9 bases. The CDR3 bases are TGTGCCACCAGTGATCCCGACTCGTATGGCTACACCTTC. Its protein product is CATSDPDSYGYTF.

The chain joins TRBV27 to TRBJ1-4; D is unresolved. Trimming removed 3 bases from V and 1 base from J, with 6 bases in between. CDR1 is MNHEY, CDR2 SMNVEV, per germline (reference sequence). The CDR3 loop spans 14 amino acids. The CDR3 DNA reads as TGTGCCAGCAGTTTTGCGGGAACTAATGAAAAACTGTTTTTT. The encoded protein is CASSFAGTNEKLFF.

The CDR3 here is CASSLYLSTGELFF. The CDR3 region has the DNA TGTGCCAGCAGCTTGTATCTTTCCACCGGGGAGCTGTTTTTT. The chain recombines TRBV5-5 with TRBJ2-2; D gene unclear. CDR1 and CDR2 from the germline V gene are SGHKS and YYEKEE (reference sequence). This CDR3 has 14 residues. Trimming left V 1 base short and J 4 bases short, with 8 bases between.

The chain carries TRBV7-2 and TRBJ2-3; possibly TRBD2 for D (6 bases). Germline V gene lookup returns CDR1 SGHTA and CDR2 FQGNSA. The CDR3 sequence is 18 residues long. The V gene lost 1 base and the J gene lost 0 bases, with 17 bases spanning the gap. In DNA form, the CDR3 reads TGTGCCAGCAGCTTAGAAGTTCCGGGGGTCCTTAGCACAGATACGCAGTATTTT. Protein product: CASSLEVPGVLSTDTQYF. The whole variable domain, filled in from reference TRBV7-2 and TRBJ2-3, reads GAGVSQSPSNKVTEKGKDVELRCDPISGHTALYWYRQSLGQGLEFLIYFQGNSAPDKSGLPSDRFSAERTGGSVSTLTIQRTQQEDSAVYLCASSLEVPGVLSTDTQYFGPGTRLTVL.

The V call is TRBV5-6, the J call TRBJ1-1; D call uncertain. Germline V gives CDR1 SGHDT, CDR2 YYEEEE. V dropped 4 bases and J dropped 8 bases, with 15 bases sitting between them. The CDR3 loop spans 13 amino acids. DNA of the CDR3: TGTGCCAGCAGCGCCGATGTGTTGAGAGAAGCTTTCTTT. This codes for CASSADVLREAFF.

This clone was seen a single time. Here the CDR3 DNA reads TGTGCCATCTCCCGGGGGTCCTACGAGCAGTACTTC. This codes for CAISRGSYEQYF. This chain uses TRBV6-5 with TRBJ2-7; weak D call: TRBD2 (6 bases). Germline CDR1 is MNHEY and CDR2 is SVGAGI. V shed 10 bases and J shed 1 base, with 11 bases lying between them. The CDR3 consists of 12 residues.

Note on this clone: Other DNA sequences in this specimen translate into the identical CDR3. The J gene is TRBJ1-2, the V gene TRBV29-1; tentative D call: TRBD1 (5 bases). The ends were cut back, 4 bases at V and 6 bases at J, with 12 bases in the middle. The CDR3 totals 12 residues. The V gene's germline CDR1 is SQVTM and CDR2 ANQGSEA. The CDR3: CSVVTGVDGYTF. The CDR3 DNA reads TGCAGCGTTGTAACGGGGGTCGATGGCTACACCTTC.

This chain connects TRBV9 to TRBJ1-1; 7 nucleotides match TRBD1. Trimming cost V 4 bases and J 1 base; bases outside gene matches: 10. CDR1 is SGDLS, CDR2 YYNGEE, per germline. The CDR3 runs 16 residues. The CDR3 DNA follows: TGTGCCAGCAGCCCCCGACAGGGAGACCCGAACACTGAAGCTTTCTTT. Protein: CASSPRQGDPNTEAFF.

V and J are TRBV7-7 and TRBJ2-7, with 9 positions matching TRBD2. The CDR3 is 13 amino acids. Germline CDR1 and CDR2: SSHAT and FNYEAQ (reference sequence). J gave up 7 bases and V 4 bases, and 5 bases lay outside the gene matches. CDR3 sequence: CASSYRAGGEQYF. The DNA for the CDR3 is TGTGCCAGCAGCTACCGAGCGGGGGGTGAGCAGTACTTC.

V gene TRBV5-6 combines with J gene TRBJ1-5, with D perhaps TRBD1 (5 bases). In germline, CDR1 is SGHDT, CDR2 YYEEEE. V was shortened by 0 bases and J by 1 base, with 5 bases between the two germline ends. This CDR3 has 14 amino acids. CDR3: CASSLAGSNQPQHF. CDR3 nucleotides: TGTGCCAGCAGCTTGGCAGGGAGCAATCAGCCCCAGCATTTT.

This clone has more than one count but fewer than ten. The V gene is TRBV30, the J gene TRBJ2-3; a weak D match, TRBD2 (6 bases). Deletions cut 2 bases from V and 4 bases from J, with 13 bases between. The length of the CDR3 is 14 residues. Germline-derived CDR1 and CDR2 are GTSNPN and SVGIG (reference sequence). The CDR3 DNA sequence: TGTGCCTGGAGTACCCAGACTAGACCAGATACGCAGTATTTT. This sequence encodes CAWSTQTRPDTQYF.

Concerning this clone: In the same sample, other DNA sequences code for this CDR3. The rearrangement links TRBV9 to TRBJ1-3, with D possibly matching TRBD1 (5 bases). V gave up 0 bases and J gave up 1 base, with 5 bases separating them. CDR3 length equals 14 residues. The V gene's germline CDR1 is SGDLS and CDR2 YYNGEE. The CDR3 DNA sequence: TGTGCCAGCAGCGTAGCAGGGTCTGGAAACACCATATATTTT. It yields the protein CASSVAGSGNTIYF.

The CDR3 DNA reads TGTGCCATCAGTTCTCAGGGGGCCTACGAGCAGTACTTC. It translates to CAISSQGAYEQYF. The chain recombines TRBV10-3 with TRBJ2-7; 7 bases map to TRBD1. With V trimmed by 5 bases and J by 2 bases, 3 bases remained unmatched. CDR1 is ENHRY, CDR2 SYGVKD, per germline. The CDR3 contains 13 residues.